This passage covers 17 T cell receptor beta chains from one sample sequenced in a study of spatial heterogeneity in lung cancer. Time point specified: sample taken at primary tumor resection. TCRdb re-called the 5' RACE reads with MiXCR, one entry per CDR3 protein. In the table there are tens of thousands of distinct CDR3 sequences, around 5.3% of which are singletons. Sample: PBMCs, taken at surgery. These receptor sequences come from a male donor with early-stage non-small cell lung cancer.

This clonotype was counted many times. This chain joins TRBV6-2 or TRBV6-3 and TRBJ2-1; the match to TRBD1 covers 7 bases. CDR3 length equals 17 residues. Germline-derived CDR1 and CDR2 are MNHEY and SVGEGT. V shed 11 bases, J shed 0 bases, and the junction held 16 bases outside the gene matches. The CDR3 region has the DNA TGTGCCTGGCCGGGACAGACTATTCGGCGCTCCTACAATGAGCAGTTCTTC. Encoded protein: CAWPGQTIRRSYNEQFF.

This clonotype was seen ten or more times. V is TRBV9 and J is TRBJ1-1, with 7 bases that match TRBD1. Germline trimming cut 4 bases from V and 3 bases from J; bases unmatched to any gene: 3. CDR3 length: 13 amino acids. The germline CDR1 and CDR2 sequences are SGDLS and YYNGEE. CDR3 sequence (DNA): TGTGCCAGCAGCTGGCAGGGGGACACTGAAGCTTTCTTT. This sequence encodes CASSWQGDTEAFF.

J is TRBJ2-7 and V is TRBV24-1; D gene unclear. Between the trimmed V and J ends, which lost 4 bases and 7 bases, there was a span of 7 bases. The CDR3 spans 11 residues. CDR1 and CDR2 from the germline V gene are KGHDR and SFDVKD. The CDR3 DNA sequence: TGTGCCACCAGTGACCTGAGGGAGCAGTACTTC. The encoded protein is CATSDLREQYF.

The chain's CDR3 is CASSPMLAGPDTQYF. The CDR3, as DNA: TGTGCCAGCAGCCCAATGTTAGCGGGGCCTGATACGCAGTATTTT. V gene TRBV6-5 combines with J gene TRBJ2-3; TRBD2 agrees at 8 bases. Per germline, CDR1 MNHEY and CDR2 SVGAGI. CDR3 length: 15 residues. With V trimmed by 6 bases and J by 6 bases, 11 bases remained unmatched.

In its sample, this clonotype was seen many times. This chain joins TRBV29-1 and TRBJ1-1; tentatively, D is TRBD1 (6 bases). This CDR3 has 13 residues. The V end was cut by 4 bases, the J end by 0 bases, with 9 bases between. Germline values: CDR1 SQVTM, CDR2 ANQGSEA. The CDR3: CSVAGTMNTEAFF. CDR3 nucleotide sequence: TGCAGCGTTGCCGGGACAATGAACACTGAAGCTTTCTTT.

This clonotype was seen repeatedly, ten times or more. J is TRBJ2-1 and V is TRBV7-3, with 8 positions matching TRBD2. With V trimmed by 4 bases and J by 5 bases, 7 bases remained unmatched. This CDR3 is 15 amino acids long. Germline V gene lookup returns CDR1 SGHTA and CDR2 FQGTGA. The DNA for the CDR3 is TGTGCCAGCAGCTATACAAGCGGGGGCAACAATGAGCAGTTCTTC. Its protein product is CASSYTSGGNNEQFF.

Ten or more counts support this clonotype. The chain recombines TRBV11-3 with TRBJ2-3, with 8 nucleotides matching TRBD1. Germline CDR1 SGHNT, CDR2 YENEEA. The CDR3 loop spans 16 amino acids. J lost 1 base, V lost 5 bases, and 8 bases had no gene match. Here the CDR3 DNA reads TGTGCCAGCAGCCGTTCGACAGGGGTGGGCACAGATACGCAGTATTTT. It translates to CASSRSTGVGTDTQYF.

In regard to this clonotype: A clone one base away is much larger, so this may be a read error. The gene calls are TRBV20-1 and TRBJ2-5, with 8 bases matching TRBD2. The CDR3 has 15 residues. V lost 3 bases to trimming and J lost 0 bases; unmatched junction nucleotides: 6. In germline, CDR1 is DFQATT, CDR2 SNEGSKA (reference sequence). CDR3 amino acids: CSASNPAGDQETQYF. CDR3 DNA: TGCAGTGCTAGTAACCCAGCGGGGGACCAAGAGACCCAGTACTTC.

This clonotype was counted at least ten times. The chain recombines TRBV12-3 or TRBV12-4 with TRBJ1-1; D perhaps matches TRBD1 (5 bases). Trimming took 6 bases from V and 6 from J, leaving 20 bases between them. The CDR3 loop spans 15 amino acids. The CDR3, as DNA: TGTGCCAGCAGAAAAGGCGGGGGAAGAGCCTCTGAAGCTTTCTTT. Residues: CASRKGGGRASEAFF.

This clonotype was seen more than once but under ten times. The gene calls are TRBV7-2 and TRBJ2-5; TRBD2 aligns across 12 bases. CDR1 SGHTA and CDR2 FQGNSA come from the germline V gene. The CDR3 runs to 15 residues. V lost 6 bases to trimming and J lost 3 bases; unmatched junction nucleotides: 5. The CDR3 spells CASSATSGSEETQYF. The CDR3 coding sequence is TGTGCCAGCAGTGCGACTAGCGGGAGTGAAGAGACCCAGTACTTC.

This clonotype turned up a few times. The chain joins TRBV20-1 to TRBJ2-3, with TRBD1 identical over 8 bases. Germline V gene data show CDR1 as DFQATT and CDR2 as SNEGSKA (reference sequence). There are 13 residues in the CDR3. V trimming: 5 bases; J trimming: 8 bases; junction bases outside the gene matches: 9. CDR3 sequence reads: CSASVTGAPTQYF. For the CDR3, the DNA is TGCAGTGCTTCGGTGACAGGGGCGCCTACGCAGTATTTT.

This clonotype appeared many times. The CDR3 sequence: CASNLAGEETQYF. The CDR3 DNA is TGTGCCAGCAATCTAGCGGGGGAAGAGACCCAGTACTTC. V is TRBV7-9 and J is TRBJ2-5; 10 positions agree with TRBD2. With 7 bases clipped from V and 3 bases from J, the junction kept 2 bases outside the gene matches. This CDR3 is 13 amino acids long. The germline V gene encodes CDR1 SEHNR and CDR2 FQNEAQ (reference sequence).

This clonotype came up many times. The rearrangement joins TRBV3-1 to TRBJ2-5; 9 nucleotides align to TRBD1. This CDR3 is built from 16 residues. Germline V gene data show CDR1 as LGHDT and CDR2 as YNNKEL (reference sequence). Trimming took 1 base from V and 5 from J; bases not matched to a gene: 8. Here the CDR3 DNA reads TGTGCCAGCAGCCAAGGGTACCAAGGGACAGGGGAGACCCAGTACTTC. Translating gives CASSQGYQGTGETQYF.

For this clonotype: This sequence may be a read error, since a much larger clone differs from it by one base. The chain employs TRBV10-2 and TRBJ2-7; TRBD2 might be the D (7 bases). The ends were cut back, 9 bases at V and 6 bases at J, with 18 bases in the middle. The CDR3 is 13 amino acids. Germline CDR1 is WSHSY and CDR2 is SAAADI. CDR3 region: CASRGRERGEQYF. CDR3 DNA: TGCGCCAGTAGGGGGAGGGAACGGGGCGAGCAGTACTTC.

This clonotype was detected many times. The chain links TRBV6-6 to TRBJ2-7; perhaps TRBD1 as D (6 bases). V was trimmed by 6 bases and J by 0 bases, leaving 15 bases between them. Germline CDR1 and CDR2: MNHNY and SVGAGI (reference sequence). This CDR3 is built from 15 residues. CDR3 in amino acids: CASSRRTVISYEQYF. The CDR3 DNA follows: TGTGCCAGCAGCCGCCGGACAGTAATCTCCTACGAGCAGTACTTC.

Many counts were recorded for this clonotype. The gene calls are TRBV6-5 and TRBJ2-2; 12 nucleotides match TRBD2. The CDR3 sequence is 16 residues long. V was clipped by 5 bases and J by 2 bases; unmatched bases: 3. The germline V gene encodes CDR1 MNHEY and CDR2 SVGAGI. CDR3 sequence: CASSRLAGANTGELFF. The CDR3 DNA is TGTGCCAGCAGTAGACTAGCGGGAGCTAACACCGGGGAGCTGTTTTTT.

This clonotype was seen repeatedly, ten times or more. The genes are TRBV27 and TRBJ2-1; TRBD2 agrees at 7 bases. This CDR3 has 14 amino acids. Losses at the gene ends were 5 bases for V and 2 bases for J; bases not matched to a gene: 3. CDR1 is MNHEY and CDR2 is SMNVEV in the germline V gene (reference sequence). CDR3 protein: CASSRGRTYNEQFF. The CDR3 DNA reads as TGTGCCAGCAGTCGCGGGAGAACCTACAATGAGCAGTTCTTC.